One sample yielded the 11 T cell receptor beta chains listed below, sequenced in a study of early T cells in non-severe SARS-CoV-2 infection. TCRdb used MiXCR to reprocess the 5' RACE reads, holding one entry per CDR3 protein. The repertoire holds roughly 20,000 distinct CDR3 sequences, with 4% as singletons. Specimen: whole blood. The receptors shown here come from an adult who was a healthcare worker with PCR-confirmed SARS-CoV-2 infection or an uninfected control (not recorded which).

CDR3 nucleotide sequence: TGCAGTGCTAGAGATTACTCGAGCTCCTACAATGAGCAGTTCTTC. Protein sequence: CSARDYSSSYNEQFF. This rearrangement joins TRBV20-1 to TRBJ2-1; D is unclear. V lost 0 bases to trimming and J lost 0 bases, with 9 bases between them. CDR3 length: 15 residues. CDR1 DFQATT and CDR2 SNEGSKA come from the germline V gene (reference sequence).

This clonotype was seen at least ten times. For the CDR3, the DNA is TGTGCCAGCAGCCCCCTTTGGACAGGTTCATCTAGGGGCTACACCTTC. Its translation: CASSPLWTGSSRGYTF. The chain carries TRBV7-2 and TRBJ1-2, with TRBD1 matching over 7 bases. There are 16 residues in the CDR3. V dropped 5 bases and J dropped 8; count of bases not matched to a gene: 17. Germline values: CDR1 SGHTA, CDR2 FQGNSA. The whole variable domain, remainder taken from reference TRBV7-2 and TRBJ1-2, is GAGVSQSPSNKVTEKGKDVELRCDPISGHTALYWYRQSLGQGLEFLIYFQGNSAPDKSGLPSDRFSAERTGGSVSTLTIQRTQQEDSAVYLCASSPLWTGSSRGYTFGSGTRLTVV.

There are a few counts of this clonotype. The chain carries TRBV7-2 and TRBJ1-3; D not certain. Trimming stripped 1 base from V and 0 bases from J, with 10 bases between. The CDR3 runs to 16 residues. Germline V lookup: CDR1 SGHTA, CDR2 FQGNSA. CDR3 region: CASSLEGVNSGNTIYF. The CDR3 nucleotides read TGTGCCAGCAGCTTAGAGGGTGTGAACTCTGGAAACACCATATATTTT.

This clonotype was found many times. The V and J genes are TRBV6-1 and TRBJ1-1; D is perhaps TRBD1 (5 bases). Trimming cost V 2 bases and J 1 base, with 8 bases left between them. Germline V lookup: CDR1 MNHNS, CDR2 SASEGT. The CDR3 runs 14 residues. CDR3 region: CASSENRGNTEAFF. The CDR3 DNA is TGTGCCAGCAGTGAAAATAGGGGGAACACTGAAGCTTTCTTT.

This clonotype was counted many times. CDR3 sequence reads: CASSLRANRDGPSNEQFF. The CDR3 nucleotides are TGTGCCAGCAGCTTAAGGGCAAACCGGGACGGCCCAAGTAATGAGCAGTTCTTC. The chain couples TRBV7-3 to TRBJ2-1; the D call may be TRBD1 or TRBD2 (5 bases each). Per the germline V gene, CDR1 is SGHTA and CDR2 is FQGTGA. V was trimmed by 1 base and J by 7 bases, leaving 23 bases between them. This CDR3 comprises 18 residues.

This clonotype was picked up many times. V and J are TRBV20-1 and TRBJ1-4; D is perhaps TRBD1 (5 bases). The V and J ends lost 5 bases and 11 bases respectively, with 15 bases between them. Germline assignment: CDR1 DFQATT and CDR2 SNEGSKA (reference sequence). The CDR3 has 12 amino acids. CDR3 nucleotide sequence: TGCAGTGCTCGCCGGCAGGAGGGGAAACTGTTTTTT. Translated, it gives CSARRQEGKLFF.

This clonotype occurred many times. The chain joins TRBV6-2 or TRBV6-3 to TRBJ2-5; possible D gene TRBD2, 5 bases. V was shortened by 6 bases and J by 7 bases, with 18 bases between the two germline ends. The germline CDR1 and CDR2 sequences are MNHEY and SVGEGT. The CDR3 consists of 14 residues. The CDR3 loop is CASRKLGFNGTQYF. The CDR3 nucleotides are TGTGCCAGCAGAAAACTAGGATTCAATGGGACCCAGTACTTC.

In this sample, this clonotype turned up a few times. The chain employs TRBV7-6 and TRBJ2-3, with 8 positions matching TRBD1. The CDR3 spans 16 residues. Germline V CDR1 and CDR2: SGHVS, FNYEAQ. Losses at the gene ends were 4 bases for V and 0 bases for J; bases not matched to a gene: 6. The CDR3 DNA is TGTGCCAGCAGCTCACGACGGACAGGGAGCACAGATACGCAGTATTTT. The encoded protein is CASSSRRTGSTDTQYF.

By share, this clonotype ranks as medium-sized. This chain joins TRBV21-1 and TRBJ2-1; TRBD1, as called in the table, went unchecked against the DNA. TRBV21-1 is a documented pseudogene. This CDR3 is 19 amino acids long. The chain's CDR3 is CASSKKGRLGGAPYNEQFF. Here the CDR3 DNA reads TGTGCCAGCAGCAAAAAAGGTCGGTTGGGGGGCGCCCCTTACAATGAGCAGTTCTTC.

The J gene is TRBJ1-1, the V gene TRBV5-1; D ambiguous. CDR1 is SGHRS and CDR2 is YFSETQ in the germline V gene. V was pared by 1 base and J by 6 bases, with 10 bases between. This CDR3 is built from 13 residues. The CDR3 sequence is CASSLFFDSEAFF. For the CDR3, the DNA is TGCGCCAGCAGCTTGTTTTTTGACTCTGAAGCTTTCTTT.

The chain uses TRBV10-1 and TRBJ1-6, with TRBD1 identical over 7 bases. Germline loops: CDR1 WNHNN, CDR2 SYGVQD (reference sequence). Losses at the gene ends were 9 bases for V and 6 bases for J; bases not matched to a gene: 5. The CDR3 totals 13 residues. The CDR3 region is CARTQGTNSPLHF. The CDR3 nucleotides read TGCGCCAGAACACAGGGGACTAATTCACCCCTCCACTTT.